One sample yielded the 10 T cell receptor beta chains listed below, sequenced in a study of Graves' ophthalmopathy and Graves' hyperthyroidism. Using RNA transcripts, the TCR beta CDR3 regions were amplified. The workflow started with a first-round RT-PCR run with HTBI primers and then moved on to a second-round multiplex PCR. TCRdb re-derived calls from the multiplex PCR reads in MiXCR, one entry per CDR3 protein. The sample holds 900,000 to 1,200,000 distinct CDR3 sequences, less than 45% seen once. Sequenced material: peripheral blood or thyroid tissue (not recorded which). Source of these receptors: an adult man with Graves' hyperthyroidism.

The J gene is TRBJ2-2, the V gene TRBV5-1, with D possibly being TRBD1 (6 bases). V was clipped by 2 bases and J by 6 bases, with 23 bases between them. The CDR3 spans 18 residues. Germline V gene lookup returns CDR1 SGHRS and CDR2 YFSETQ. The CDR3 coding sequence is TGCGCCAGCAGCTTATCGGGCAGGGGTTCGTCGGACGCCGGGGAGCTGTTTTTT. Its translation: CASSLSGRGSSDAGELFF.

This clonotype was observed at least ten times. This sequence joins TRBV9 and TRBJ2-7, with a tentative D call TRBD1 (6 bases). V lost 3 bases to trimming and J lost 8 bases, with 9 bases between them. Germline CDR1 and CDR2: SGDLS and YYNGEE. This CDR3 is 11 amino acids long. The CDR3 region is CASSATGKQYF. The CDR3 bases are TGTGCCAGCAGCGCAACAGGGAAGCAGTACTTC.

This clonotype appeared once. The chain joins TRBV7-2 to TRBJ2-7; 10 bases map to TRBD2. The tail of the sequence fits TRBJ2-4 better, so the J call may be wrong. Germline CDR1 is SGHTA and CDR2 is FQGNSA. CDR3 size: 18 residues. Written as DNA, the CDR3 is TGTGCCAGCAGCTTAGGTAGCGGGAGGTTGATTGGGGGAAACATTCAGTACTTC. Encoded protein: CASSLGSGRLIGGNIQYF.

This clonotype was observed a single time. DNA of the CDR3: TGTGCCAGCAGCTTGGTGGGACACCCCCCGGAGACCCAGTACTTC. This gives the protein CASSLVGHPPETQYF. The chain is built from TRBV7-9 and TRBJ2-5, with D tentatively TRBD1 (6 bases). The CDR3 contains 15 residues. Germline V CDR1 and CDR2: SEHNR, FQNEAQ (reference sequence). V dropped 3 bases and J dropped 5 bases, with 16 bases sitting between them.

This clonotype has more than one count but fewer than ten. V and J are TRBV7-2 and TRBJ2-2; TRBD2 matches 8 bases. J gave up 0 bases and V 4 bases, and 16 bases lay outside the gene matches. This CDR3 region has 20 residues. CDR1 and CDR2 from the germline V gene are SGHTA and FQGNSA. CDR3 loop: CASSSGGSGATRANTGELFF. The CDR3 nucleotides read TGTGCCAGCAGCTCGGGAGGTAGCGGGGCTACTAGAGCGAACACCGGGGAGCTGTTTTTT. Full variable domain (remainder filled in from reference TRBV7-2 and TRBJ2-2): GAGVSQSPSNKVTEKGKDVELRCDPISGHTALYWYRQSLGQGLEFLIYFQGNSAPDKSGLPSDRFSAERTGGSVSTLTIQRTQQEDSAVYLCASSSGGSGATRANTGELFFGEGSRLTVL.

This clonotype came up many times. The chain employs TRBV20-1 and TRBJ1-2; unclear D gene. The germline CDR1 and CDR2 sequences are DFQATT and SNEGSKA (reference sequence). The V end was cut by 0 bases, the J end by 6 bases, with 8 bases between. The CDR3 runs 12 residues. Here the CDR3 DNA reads TGCAGTGCTAGAGATTTCACCGATGGCTACACCTTC. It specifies CSARDFTDGYTF.

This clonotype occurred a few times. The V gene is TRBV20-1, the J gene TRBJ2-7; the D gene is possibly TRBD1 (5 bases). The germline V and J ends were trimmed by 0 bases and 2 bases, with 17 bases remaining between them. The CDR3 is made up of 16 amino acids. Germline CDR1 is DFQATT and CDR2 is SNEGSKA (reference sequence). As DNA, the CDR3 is TGCAGTGCTAGAGATTTACGACAGTCAACCCCCTACGAGCAGTACTTC. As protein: CSARDLRQSTPYEQYF.

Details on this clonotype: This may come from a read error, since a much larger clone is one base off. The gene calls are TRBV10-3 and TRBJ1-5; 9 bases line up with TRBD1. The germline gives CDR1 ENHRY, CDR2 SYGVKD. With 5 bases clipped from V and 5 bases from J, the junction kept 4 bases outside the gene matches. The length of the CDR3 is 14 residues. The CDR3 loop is CAISWDRVDQPQHF. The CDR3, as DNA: TGTGCCATCAGTTGGGACAGGGTGGATCAGCCCCAGCATTTT.

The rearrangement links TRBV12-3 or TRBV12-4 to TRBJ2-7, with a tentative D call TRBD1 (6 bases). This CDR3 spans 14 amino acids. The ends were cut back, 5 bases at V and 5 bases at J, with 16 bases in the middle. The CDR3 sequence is CASSREGETNEQYF. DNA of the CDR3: TGTGCCAGCAGTCGCGAGGGGGAGACGAACGAGCAGTACTTC.

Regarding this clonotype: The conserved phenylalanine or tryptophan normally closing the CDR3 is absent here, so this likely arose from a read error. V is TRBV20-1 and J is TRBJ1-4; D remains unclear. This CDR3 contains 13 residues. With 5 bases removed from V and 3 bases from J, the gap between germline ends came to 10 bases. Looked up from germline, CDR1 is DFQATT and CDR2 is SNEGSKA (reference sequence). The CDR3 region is CSASSGPNEKLFL. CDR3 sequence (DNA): TGCAGTGCTTCAAGTGGCCCTAATGAAAAACTGTTTCTT.